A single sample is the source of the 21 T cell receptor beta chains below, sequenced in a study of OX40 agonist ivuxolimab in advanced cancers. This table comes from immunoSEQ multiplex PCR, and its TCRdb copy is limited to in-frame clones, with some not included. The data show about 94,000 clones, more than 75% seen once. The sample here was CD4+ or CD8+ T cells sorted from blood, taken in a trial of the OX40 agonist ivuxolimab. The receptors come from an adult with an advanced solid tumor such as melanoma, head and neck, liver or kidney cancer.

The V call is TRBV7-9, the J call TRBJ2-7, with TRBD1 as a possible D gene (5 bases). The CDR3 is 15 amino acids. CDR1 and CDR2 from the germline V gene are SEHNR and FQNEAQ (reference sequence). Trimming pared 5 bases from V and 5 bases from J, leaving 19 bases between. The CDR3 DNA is TGTGCCAGCAGCCCGCCCCCTCGGGTAGGGGACGAGCAGTACTTC. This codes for CASSPPPRVGDEQYF.

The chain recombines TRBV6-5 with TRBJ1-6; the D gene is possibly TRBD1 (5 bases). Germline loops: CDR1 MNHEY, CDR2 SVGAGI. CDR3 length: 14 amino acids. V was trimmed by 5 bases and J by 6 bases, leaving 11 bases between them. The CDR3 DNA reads TGTGCCAGCAGTGGGGCAGGTGGTAATTCACCCCTCCACTTT. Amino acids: CASSGAGGNSPLHF.

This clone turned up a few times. CDR3 loop: CSVEALTGTNYGYTF. The CDR3 nucleotides are TGCAGCGTTGAAGCCCTGACAGGGACCAACTATGGCTACACCTTC. V usage is TRBV29-1 and J usage is TRBJ1-2; 7 bases are shared with TRBD1. The CDR3 runs to 15 residues. The germline V gene encodes CDR1 SQVTM and CDR2 ANQGSEA. Trimming removed 1 base from V and 2 bases from J; junction bases left unmatched: 7.

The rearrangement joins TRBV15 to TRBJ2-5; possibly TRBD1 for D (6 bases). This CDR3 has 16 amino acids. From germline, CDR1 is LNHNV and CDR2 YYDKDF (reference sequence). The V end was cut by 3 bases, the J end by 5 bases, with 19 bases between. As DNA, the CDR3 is TGTGCCACCAGCAGTCTGAGACAGGTTACTGTGGAGACCCAGTACTTC. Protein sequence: CATSSLRQVTVETQYF.

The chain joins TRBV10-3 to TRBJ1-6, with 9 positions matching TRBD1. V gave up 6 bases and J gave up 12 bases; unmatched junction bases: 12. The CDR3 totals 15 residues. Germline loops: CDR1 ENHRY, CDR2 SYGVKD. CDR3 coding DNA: TGTGCCATCAGACGCGAGGGACAGGGAGGAGGACCCCTCCACTTT. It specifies CAIRREGQGGGPLHF.

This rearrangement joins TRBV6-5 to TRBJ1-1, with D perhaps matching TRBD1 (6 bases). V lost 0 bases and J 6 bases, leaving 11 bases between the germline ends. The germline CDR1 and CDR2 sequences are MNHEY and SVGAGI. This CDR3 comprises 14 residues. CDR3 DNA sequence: TGTGCCAGCAGTTACTCGGGGGGGCGGTCTGAAGCTTTCTTT. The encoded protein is CASSYSGGRSEAFF.

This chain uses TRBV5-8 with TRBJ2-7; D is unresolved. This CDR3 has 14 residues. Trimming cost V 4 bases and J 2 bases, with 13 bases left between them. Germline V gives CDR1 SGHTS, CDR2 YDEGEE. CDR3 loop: CASSLLGQTYEQYF. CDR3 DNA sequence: TGTGCCAGCAGCCTGCTCGGGCAAACCTACGAGCAGTACTTC.

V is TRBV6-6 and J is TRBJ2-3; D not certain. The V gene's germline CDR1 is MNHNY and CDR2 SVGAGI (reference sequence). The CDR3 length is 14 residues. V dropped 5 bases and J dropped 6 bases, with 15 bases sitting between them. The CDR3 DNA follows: TGTGCCAGCAGTAGGACCTCTACCGCCGATACGCAGTATTTT. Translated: CASSRTSTADTQYF.

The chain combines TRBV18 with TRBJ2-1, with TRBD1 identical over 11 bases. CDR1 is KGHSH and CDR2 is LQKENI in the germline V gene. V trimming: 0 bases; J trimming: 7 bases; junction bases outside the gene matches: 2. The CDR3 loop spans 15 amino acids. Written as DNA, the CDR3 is TGTGCCAGCTCACCACCCGGGACAGGGGGAAATGAGCAGTTCTTC. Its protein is CASSPPGTGGNEQFF.

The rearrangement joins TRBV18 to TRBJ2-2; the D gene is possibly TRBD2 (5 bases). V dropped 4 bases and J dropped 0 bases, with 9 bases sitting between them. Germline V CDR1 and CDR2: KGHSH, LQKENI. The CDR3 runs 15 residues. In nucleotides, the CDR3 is TGTGCCAGCTCACTGGAGCGGACGAACACCGGGGAGCTGTTTTTT. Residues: CASSLERTNTGELFF.

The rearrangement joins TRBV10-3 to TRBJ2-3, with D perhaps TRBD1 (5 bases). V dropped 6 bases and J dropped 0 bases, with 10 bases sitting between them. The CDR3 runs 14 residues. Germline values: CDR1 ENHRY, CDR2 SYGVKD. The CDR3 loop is CAISQGDSTDTQYF. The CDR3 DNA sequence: TGTGCCATCAGCCAGGGTGATAGCACAGATACGCAGTATTTT.

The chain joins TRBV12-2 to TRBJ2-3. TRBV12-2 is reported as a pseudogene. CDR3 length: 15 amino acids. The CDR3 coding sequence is TGTGCAAGTCGCTTAGTGACCCAACGGACAGATACGCAGTATTTT. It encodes CASRLVTQRTDTQYF.

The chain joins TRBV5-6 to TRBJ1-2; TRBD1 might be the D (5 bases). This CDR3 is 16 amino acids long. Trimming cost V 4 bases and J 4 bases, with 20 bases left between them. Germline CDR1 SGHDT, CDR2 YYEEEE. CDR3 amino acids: CASSQTEARGFYGYTF. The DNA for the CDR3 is TGTGCCAGCAGCCAGACGGAGGCGCGGGGGTTCTATGGCTACACCTTC.

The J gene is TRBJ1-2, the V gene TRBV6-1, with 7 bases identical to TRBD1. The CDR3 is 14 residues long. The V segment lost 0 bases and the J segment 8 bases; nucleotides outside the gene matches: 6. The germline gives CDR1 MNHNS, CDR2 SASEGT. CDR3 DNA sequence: TGTGCCAGCAGTGAAGCGAGTACAGGGGTAGGCTACACCTTC. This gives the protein CASSEASTGVGYTF.

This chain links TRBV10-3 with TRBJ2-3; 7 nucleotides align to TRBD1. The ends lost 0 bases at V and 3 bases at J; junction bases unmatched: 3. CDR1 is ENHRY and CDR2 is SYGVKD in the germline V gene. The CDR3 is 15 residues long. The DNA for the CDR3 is TGTGCCATCAGTGAGTCGACAGGGATGACAGATACGCAGTATTTT. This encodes CAISESTGMTDTQYF.

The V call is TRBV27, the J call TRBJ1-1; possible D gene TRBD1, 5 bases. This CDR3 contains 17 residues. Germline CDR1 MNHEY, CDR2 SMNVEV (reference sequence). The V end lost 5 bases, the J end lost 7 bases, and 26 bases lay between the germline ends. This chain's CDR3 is CASSHLLRGGERVEAFF. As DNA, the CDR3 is TGTGCCAGCAGTCACCTACTTCGGGGGGGGGAAAGGGTTGAAGCTTTCTTT.

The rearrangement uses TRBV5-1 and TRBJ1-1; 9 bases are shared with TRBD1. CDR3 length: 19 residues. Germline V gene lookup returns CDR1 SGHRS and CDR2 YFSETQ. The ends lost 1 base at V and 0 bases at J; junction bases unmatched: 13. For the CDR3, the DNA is TGCGCCAGCAGCTTGCATCCCGGGACAGGGAACCCTTTGAACACTGAAGCTTTCTTT. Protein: CASSLHPGTGNPLNTEAFF.

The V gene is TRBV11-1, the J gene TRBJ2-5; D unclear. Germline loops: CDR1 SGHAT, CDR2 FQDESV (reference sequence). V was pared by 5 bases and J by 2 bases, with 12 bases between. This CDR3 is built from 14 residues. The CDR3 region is CASSPVGRQETQYF. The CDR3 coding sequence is TGTGCCAGCAGCCCCGTGGGCAGGCAAGAGACCCAGTACTTC.

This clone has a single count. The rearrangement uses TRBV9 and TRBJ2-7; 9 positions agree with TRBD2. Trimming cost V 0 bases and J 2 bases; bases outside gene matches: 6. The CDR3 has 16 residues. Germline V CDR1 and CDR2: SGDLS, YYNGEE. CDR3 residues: CASSVAASGGPYEQYF. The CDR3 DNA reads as TGTGCCAGCAGCGTAGCTGCAAGCGGGGGGCCCTACGAGCAGTACTTC.

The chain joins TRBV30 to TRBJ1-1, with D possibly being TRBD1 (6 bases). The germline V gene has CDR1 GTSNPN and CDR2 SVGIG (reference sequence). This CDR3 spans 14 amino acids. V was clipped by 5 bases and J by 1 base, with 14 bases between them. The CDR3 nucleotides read TGTGCCTGGGATCTTTTACAGGGGAACACTGAAGCTTTCTTT. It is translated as CAWDLLQGNTEAFF.

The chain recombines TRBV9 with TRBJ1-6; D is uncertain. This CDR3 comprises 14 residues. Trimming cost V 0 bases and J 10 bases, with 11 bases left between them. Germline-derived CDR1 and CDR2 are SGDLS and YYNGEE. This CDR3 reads CASSVGLNGSPLHF. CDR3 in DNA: TGTGCCAGCAGCGTAGGTTTAAACGGCTCACCCCTCCACTTT.